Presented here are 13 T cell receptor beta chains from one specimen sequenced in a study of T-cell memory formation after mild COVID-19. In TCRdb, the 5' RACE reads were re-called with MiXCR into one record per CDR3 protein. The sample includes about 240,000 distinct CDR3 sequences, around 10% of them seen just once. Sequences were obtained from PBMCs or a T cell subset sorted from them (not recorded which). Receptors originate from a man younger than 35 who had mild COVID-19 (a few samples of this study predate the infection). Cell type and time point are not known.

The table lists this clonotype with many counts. The CDR3 here is CASSFSQADVTQYF. The CDR3 region has the DNA TGTGCCAGCAGTTTCTCCCAGGCAGATGTTACGCAGTATTTT. V usage is TRBV12-3 or TRBV12-4 and J usage is TRBJ2-3; D is undetermined. V was trimmed by 3 bases and J by 8 bases, leaving 15 bases between them. The CDR3 consists of 14 residues.

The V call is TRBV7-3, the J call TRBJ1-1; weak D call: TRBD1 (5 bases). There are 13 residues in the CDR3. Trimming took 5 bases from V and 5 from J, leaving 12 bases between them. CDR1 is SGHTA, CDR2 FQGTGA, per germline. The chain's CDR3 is CASSAAGRTEAFF. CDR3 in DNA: TGTGCCAGCAGCGCGGCAGGGCGGACTGAAGCTTTCTTT.

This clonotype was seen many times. This CDR3 is CASSLLTGDEQYV. DNA for the CDR3: TGTGCCAGCAGCTTACTGACAGGGGACGAGCAGTACGTC. The chain employs TRBV7-8 and TRBJ2-7, with 8 bases fitting TRBD1. CDR3 length: 13 residues. Germline V CDR1 and CDR2: SGHVS, FQNEAQ. Unmatched junction bases numbered 2, after V lost 2 bases and J lost 5 bases.

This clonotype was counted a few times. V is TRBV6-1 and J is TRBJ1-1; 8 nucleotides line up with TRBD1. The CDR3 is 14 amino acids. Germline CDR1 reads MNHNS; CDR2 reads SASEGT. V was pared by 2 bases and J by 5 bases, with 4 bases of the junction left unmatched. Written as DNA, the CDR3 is TGTGCCAGCAGTGAAAACAGGGGGTGGACTGAAGCTTTCTTT. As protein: CASSENRGWTEAFF.

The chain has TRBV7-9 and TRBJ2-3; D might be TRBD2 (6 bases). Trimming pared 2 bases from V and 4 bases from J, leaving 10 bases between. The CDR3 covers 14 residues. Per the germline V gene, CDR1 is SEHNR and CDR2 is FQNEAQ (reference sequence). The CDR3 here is CASSLWRGSDTQYF. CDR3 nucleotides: TGTGCCAGCAGCTTATGGCGGGGTTCAGATACGCAGTATTTT.

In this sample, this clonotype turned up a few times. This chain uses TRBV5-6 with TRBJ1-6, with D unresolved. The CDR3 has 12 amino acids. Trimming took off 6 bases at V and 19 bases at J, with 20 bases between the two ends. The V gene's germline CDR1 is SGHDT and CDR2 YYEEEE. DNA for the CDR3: TGTGCCAGCACTTTGGATCGGGCCCCCTTTCACTTT. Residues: CASTLDRAPFHF.

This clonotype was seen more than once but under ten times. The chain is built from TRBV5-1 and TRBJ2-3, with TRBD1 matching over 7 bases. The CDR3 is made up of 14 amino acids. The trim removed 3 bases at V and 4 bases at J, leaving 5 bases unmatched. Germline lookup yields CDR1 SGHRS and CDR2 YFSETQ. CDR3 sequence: CASSSTGTADTQYF. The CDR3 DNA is TGCGCCAGCAGCTCGACAGGGACCGCAGATACGCAGTATTTT.

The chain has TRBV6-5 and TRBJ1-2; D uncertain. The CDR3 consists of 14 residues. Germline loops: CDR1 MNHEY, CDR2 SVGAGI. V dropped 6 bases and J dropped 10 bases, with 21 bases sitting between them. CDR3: CASRRGGSPYPYTF. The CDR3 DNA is TGTGCCAGCAGACGTGGTGGCAGCCCCTATCCCTACACCTTC.

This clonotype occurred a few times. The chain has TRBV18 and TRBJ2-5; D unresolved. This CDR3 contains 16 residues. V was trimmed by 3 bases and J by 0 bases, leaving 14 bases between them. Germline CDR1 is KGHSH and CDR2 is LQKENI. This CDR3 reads CASSPVPGLYQETQYF. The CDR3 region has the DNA TGTGCCAGCTCACCCGTGCCGGGTTTGTACCAAGAGACCCAGTACTTC.

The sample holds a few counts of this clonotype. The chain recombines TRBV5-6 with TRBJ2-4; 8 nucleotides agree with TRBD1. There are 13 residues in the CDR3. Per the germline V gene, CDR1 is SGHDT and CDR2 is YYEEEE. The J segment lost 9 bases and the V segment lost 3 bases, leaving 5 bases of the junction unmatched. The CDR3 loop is CASSSRQGTIQYF. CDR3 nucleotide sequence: TGTGCCAGCAGCTCCCGACAGGGGACCATTCAGTACTTC.

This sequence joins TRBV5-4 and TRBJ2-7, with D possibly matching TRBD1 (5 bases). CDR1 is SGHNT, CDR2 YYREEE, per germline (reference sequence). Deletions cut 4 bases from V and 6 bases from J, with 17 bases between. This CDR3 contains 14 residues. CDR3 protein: CASSPTWGRGEQYF. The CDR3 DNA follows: TGTGCCAGCAGCCCGACGTGGGGCAGAGGCGAGCAGTACTTC.

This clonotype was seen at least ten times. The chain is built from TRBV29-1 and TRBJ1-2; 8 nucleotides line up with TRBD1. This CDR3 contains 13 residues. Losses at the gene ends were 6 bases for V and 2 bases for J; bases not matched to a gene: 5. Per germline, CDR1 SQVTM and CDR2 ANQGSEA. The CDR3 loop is CSVGQGSNYGYTF. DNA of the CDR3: TGCAGCGTCGGACAGGGTTCGAACTATGGCTACACCTTC.

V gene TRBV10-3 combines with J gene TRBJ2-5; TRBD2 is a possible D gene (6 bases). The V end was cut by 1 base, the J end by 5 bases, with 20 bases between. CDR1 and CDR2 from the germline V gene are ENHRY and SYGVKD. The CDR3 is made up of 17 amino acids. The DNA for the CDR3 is TGTGCCATCAGTGAGTGGGTCAGCGGAGGGGAGAAGGAGACCCAGTACTTC. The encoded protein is CAISEWVSGGEKETQYF.